The rows below give T cell receptor beta chains drawn from one sample of a study of beta chain features in type 1 diabetes. TCRdb keeps only in-frame clones here, not all; method: immunoSEQ multiplex PCR. The sample has some 16,000 clones, roughly 76% seen once; the top ten hold around 0.3%. Sequenced input: stem cell memory CD4+ T cells from blood. These receptor sequences come from a woman between 18 and 29 years old with type 1 diabetes. Each CDR3 is given with its conserved first and last residue. Fields, in order: D gene, clone size, J gene, V gene, CDR3 protein, CDR3 DNA. D genes are given only for firm matches. The size field is filled for only some rows; it gives once, few, many or a size class.

D: -; size: -; J: TRBJ2-1; V: TRBV18; CDR3: CATVPQVSSYNEQFF; DNA: TGTGCCACCGTACCACAAGTAAGCTCCTACAATGAGCAGTTCTTC
D: TRBD1; size: -; J: TRBJ2-4; V: TRBV6-6; CDR3: CASSYGDRGGDIQYF; DNA: TGTGCCAGCAGTTACGGGGACAGGGGGGGTGACATTCAGTACTTC
D: -; size: -; J: TRBJ1-3; V: TRBV28; CDR3: CASSSRGNTIYF; DNA: TGTGCCAGCAGTTCCAGGGGAAACACCATATATTTT
D: TRBD2; size: -; J: TRBJ2-5; V: TRBV5-4; CDR3: CASSRRSGRGRETQYF; DNA: TGTGCCAGCAGCCGACGCAGCGGGAGGGGGAGAGAGACCCAGTACTTC
D: TRBD1; size: -; J: TRBJ1-1; V: TRBV18; CDR3: CASSPQRDRGSTEAFF; DNA: TGTGCCAGCTCTCCGCAGAGAGACAGGGGTAGCACTGAAGCTTTCTTT
D: -; size: -; J: TRBJ1-5; V: TRBV18; CDR3: CASSPSGGNQPQHF; DNA: TGTGCCAGCTCACCATCCGGTGGCAATCAGCCCCAGCATTTT
D: -; size: -; J: TRBJ1-1; V: TRBV7-9; CDR3: CASSLTVNTEAFF; DNA: TGTGCCAGCAGCCTCACAGTGAACACTGAAGCTTTCTTT
D: -; size: -; J: TRBJ2-3; V: TRBV27; CDR3: CASSREGRTQYF; DNA: TGTGCCAGCAGCAGAGAGGGTCGAACGCAGTATTTT
D: -; size: few; J: TRBJ1-2; V: TRBV19; CDR3: CASSRLQLYTF; DNA: TGTGCCAGTAGTCGACTGCAACTATACACCTTC
D: TRBD2; size: -; J: TRBJ2-4; V: TRBV4-2; CDR3: CASSQLLAGTARAKNIQYF; DNA: TGTGCCAGCAGCCAACTACTAGCGGGTACAGCCCGCGCCAAAAACATTCAGTACTTC
D: -; size: -; J: TRBJ1-5; V: TRBV5-1; CDR3: CASSFLPGTNQPQHF; DNA: TGCGCCAGCAGCTTCCTGCCAGGGACTAATCAGCCCCAGCATTTT
D: TRBD2; size: -; J: TRBJ2-7; V: TRBV29-1; CDR3: CSAGTSGNYEQYF; DNA: TGCAGCGCTGGGACTAGCGGGAACTACGAGCAGTACTTC
D: -; size: -; J: TRBJ2-3; V: TRBV27; CDR3: CASSLYLGTSTDTQYF; DNA: TGTGCCAGCAGTTTATATCTTGGGACTAGCACAGATACGCAGTATTTT
D: TRBD1; size: -; J: TRBJ2-5; V: TRBV5-1; CDR3: CASSLKDRETQYF; DNA: TGCGCCAGCAGCTTAAAGGACAGGGAGACCCAGTACTTC
D: TRBD1; size: -; J: TRBJ1-1; V: TRBV27; CDR3: CASRVTGGTEAFF; DNA: TGTGCCAGCAGGGTGACAGGGGGAACTGAAGCTTTCTTT
D: -; size: -; J: TRBJ2-7; V: TRBV5-1; CDR3: CASSLAEGGRIYEQYF; DNA: TGCGCCAGCAGCTTGGCCGAAGGTGGGAGAATCTACGAGCAGTACTTC
D: TRBD1; size: -; J: TRBJ2-2; V: TRBV12-5; CDR3: CASGLGQGPGELFF; DNA: TGTGCTAGTGGTTTGGGACAGGGCCCCGGGGAGCTGTTTTTT
D: TRBD1; size: -; J: TRBJ2-6; V: TRBV18; CDR3: CASSPLGQGDSGANVLTF; DNA: TGTGCCAGCTCACCACTGGGACAGGGGGACTCTGGGGCCAACGTCCTGACTTTC
D: -; size: -; J: TRBJ2-1; V: TRBV7-2; CDR3: CASSQTGAVNEQFF; DNA: TGTGCCAGCAGCCAGACAGGAGCGGTGAATGAGCAGTTCTTC
D: TRBD1; size: -; J: TRBJ2-1; V: TRBV27; CDR3: CASSPWGRGLGNEQFF; DNA: TGTGCCAGCAGTCCTTGGGGAAGGGGGCTAGGCAATGAGCAGTTCTTC
D: TRBD1; size: few; J: TRBJ1-2; V: TRBV5-1; CDR3: CASSLGDRGEAYGYTF; DNA: TGCGCCAGCAGCTTGGGGGACAGGGGCGAGGCCTATGGCTACACCTTC
D: -; size: few; J: TRBJ2-5; V: TRBV7-4; CDR3: CASSPPPKVGERQETQYF; DNA: TGTGCCAGCAGCCCCCCACCAAAAGTCGGGGAGAGGCAAGAGACCCAGTACTTC
D: -; size: few; J: TRBJ2-1; V: TRBV4-3; CDR3: CASSQYLARNEQFF; DNA: TGCGCCAGCAGCCAATATCTAGCGCGGAATGAGCAGTTCTTC
D: -; size: -; J: TRBJ1-1; V: TRBV7-9; CDR3: CASSPFMNTEAFF; DNA: TGTGCCAGCAGCCCCTTTATGAACACTGAAGCTTTCTTT
D: -; size: -; J: TRBJ2-5; V: TRBV20-1; CDR3: CSASLSEAQYF; DNA: TGCAGTGCTAGTTTGTCGGAGGCCCAGTACTTC
D: TRBD1; size: -; J: TRBJ1-4; V: TRBV6-5; CDR3: CASRTTTGSSEKLFF; DNA: TGTGCCAGCAGAACGACGACAGGGTCTAGTGAAAAACTGTTTTTT
D: -; size: -; J: TRBJ2-7; V: TRBV7-2; CDR3: CASSLRSREQYF; DNA: TGTGCCAGCAGCCTCCGTTCGAGGGAGCAGTACTTC
D: -; size: -; J: TRBJ2-2; V: TRBV5-1; CDR3: CASSQTGNTGELFF; DNA: TGCGCCAGCAGCCAAACAGGGAACACCGGGGAGCTGTTTTTT
D: -; size: once; J: TRBJ1-1; V: TRBV5-1; CDR3: CASSLAQLNTEAFF; DNA: TGCGCCAGCAGCTTGGCCCAGTTGAACACTGAAGCTTTCTTT
D: TRBD2; size: -; J: TRBJ2-7; V: TRBV5-4; CDR3: CASSPQKGLASEQYF; DNA: TGTGCCAGCAGCCCTCAGAAGGGACTAGCGAGCGAGCAGTACTTC
D: -; size: -; J: TRBJ1-2; V: TRBV7-9; CDR3: CASSLALEGVSSTF; DNA: TGTGCCAGCAGCTTAGCGCTAGAGGGAGTGTCTAGCACCTTC
D: TRBD2; size: -; J: TRBJ2-3; V: TRBV7-2; CDR3: CASSLVGLADTQYF; DNA: TGTGCCAGCAGCTTAGTGGGACTAGCAGATACGCAGTATTTT
D: TRBD1; size: -; J: TRBJ2-7; V: TRBV29-1; CDR3: CSVGDRLYEQYF; DNA: TGCAGCGTTGGGGACAGACTTTACGAGCAGTACTTC
D: -; size: -; J: TRBJ2-3; V: TRBV5-6; CDR3: CASSLVGLTDTQYF; DNA: TGTGCCAGCAGCTTGGTGGGGCTCACAGATACGCAGTATTTT
D: TRBD2; size: once; J: TRBJ2-7; V: TRBV30; CDR3: CAWSPLAGGVYEQYF; DNA: TGTGCCTGGAGTCCACTAGCGGGAGGCGTGTACGAGCAGTACTTC
D: -; size: few; J: TRBJ2-1; V: TRBV19; CDR3: CASSRKPASTSYNEQFF; DNA: TGTGCCAGTAGTAGAAAACCCGCTAGCACCTCCTACAATGAGCAGTTCTTC
D: TRBD2; size: few; J: TRBJ2-1; V: TRBV7-3; CDR3: CASSPTSGRNNEQFF; DNA: TGTGCCAGCAGCCCGACTAGCGGGAGGAACAATGAGCAGTTCTTC